The next 32 T cell receptor beta chains were all read from a single sample in a study of blood T cell repertoires in COVID-19. Profiled with immunoSEQ multiplex PCR; TCRdb holds only in-frame clones, not every one. The sample contains 150,000 or so clones, 80% to 90% of which appear only once. The sample taken for sequencing was peripheral blood. The receptors derive from a young man with COVID-19, enrolled during active disease.

V gene TRBV5-1 combines with J gene TRBJ2-1; 9 positions match TRBD2. V gave up 0 bases and J gave up 5 bases; unmatched junction bases: 3. Germline lookup yields CDR1 SGHRS and CDR2 YFSETQ. The CDR3 length is 15 residues. The CDR3 is CASSLGTSVNNEQFF. CDR3 coding DNA: TGCGCCAGCAGCTTGGGGACTAGCGTCAACAATGAGCAGTTCTTC.

The V gene is TRBV2, the J gene TRBJ2-1, with 7 bases identical to TRBD2. J lost 7 bases, V lost 3 bases, and 15 bases had no gene match. The germline CDR1 and CDR2 sequences are SNHLY and FYNNEI. The CDR3 length is 17 residues. CDR3 amino acids: CASSDPGDYTVQNEQFF. CDR3 bases: TGTGCCAGCAGTGATCCTGGGGACTACACCGTACAGAATGAGCAGTTCTTC. Based on the CDR3 plus reference TRBV2 and TRBJ2-1, the full variable domain is EPEVTQTPSHQVTQMGQEVILRCVPISNHLYFYWYRQILGQKVEFLVSFYNNEISEKSEIFDDQFSVERPDGSNFTLKIRSTKLEDSAMYFCASSDPGDYTVQNEQFFGPGTRLTVL.

This chain joins TRBV27 and TRBJ2-7, with TRBD1 matching 10 bases. Trimming removed 6 bases from V and 3 bases from J; junction bases left unmatched: 14. Germline V gene data show CDR1 as MNHEY and CDR2 as SMNVEV (reference sequence). There are 17 residues in the CDR3. Written as DNA, the CDR3 is TGTGCCAGCAGACGAAAAGCCCTGGGACAGGGGAACTACGAGCAGTACTTC. Protein sequence: CASRRKALGQGNYEQYF.

The chain uses TRBV2 and TRBJ2-2; D remains unclear. Germline CDR1 SNHLY, CDR2 FYNNEI. Trimming took 7 bases from V and 0 from J, leaving 15 bases between them. This CDR3 is built from 16 residues. The CDR3 region is CASTRKRQTNTGELFF. The CDR3 DNA is TGTGCCAGCACCCGTAAGCGTCAAACGAACACCGGGGAGCTGTTTTTT.

This chain connects TRBV30 to TRBJ2-2, with D hard to call. The germline CDR1 and CDR2 sequences are GTSNPN and SVGIG (reference sequence). The V end lost 1 base, the J end lost 0 bases, and 9 bases lay between the germline ends. The CDR3 runs 15 residues. Here the CDR3 reads CAWSAQYANTGELFF. The CDR3 DNA sequence: TGTGCCTGGAGTGCGCAGTACGCGAACACCGGGGAGCTGTTTTTT.

The chain recombines TRBV24-1 with TRBJ2-1; no clear D gene. Per the germline V gene, CDR1 is KGHDR and CDR2 is SFDVKD. Trimming cost V 9 bases and J 4 bases, with 6 bases left between them. The CDR3 sequence is 11 residues long. The DNA of the CDR3 is TGTGCCACCTCTGTGTACAATGAGCAGTTCTTC. Translation gives CATSVYNEQFF.

The chain employs TRBV24-1 and TRBJ2-1, with 9 positions matching TRBD2. Germline lookup yields CDR1 KGHDR and CDR2 SFDVKD. The CDR3 spans 15 residues. V lost 5 bases to trimming and J lost 7 bases; unmatched junction nucleotides: 8. CDR3 sequence: CATSALAGRGNEQFF. DNA of the CDR3: TGTGCCACCAGTGCCCTAGCGGGACGTGGAAATGAGCAGTTCTTC.

The rearrangement links TRBV30 to TRBJ1-5; D is perhaps TRBD1 (5 bases). Trimming shortened V by 2 bases and J by 2 bases, and 7 bases separated the two germline ends. Germline-derived CDR1 and CDR2 are GTSNPN and SVGIG (reference sequence). The CDR3 is 13 residues long. CDR3 nucleotide sequence: TGTGCCTGGAGTATCAGGGGCAATCAGCCCCAGCATTTT. It is translated as CAWSIRGNQPQHF. Looking up the rest from reference TRBV30 and TRBJ1-5 gives the full variable domain: SQTIHQWPATLVQPVGSPLSLECTVEGTSNPNLYWYRQAAGRGLQLLFYSVGIGQISSEVPQNLSASRPQDRQFILSSKKLLLSDSGFYLCAWSIRGNQPQHFGDGTRLSIL.

The V call is TRBV7-9, the J call TRBJ2-1; weak D call: TRBD2 (6 bases). V was pared by 1 base and J by 9 bases, with 16 bases between. This CDR3 spans 15 amino acids. Germline V lookup: CDR1 SEHNR, CDR2 FQNEAQ (reference sequence). This CDR3 reads CASSLVRVNGGEQFF. The CDR3 nucleotides read TGTGCCAGCAGCTTAGTCCGCGTGAACGGGGGTGAGCAGTTCTTC.

As DNA, the CDR3 is TGTGCCAGCAGTTCTCAGGATCAGCCCCAGCATTTT. Translated: CASSSQDQPQHF. The chain recombines TRBV25-1 with TRBJ1-5, with unresolved D. Trimming pared 5 bases from V and 5 bases from J, leaving 7 bases between. Germline V CDR1 and CDR2: MGHDK, SYGVNS. This CDR3 has 12 amino acids.

The chain couples TRBV7-9 to TRBJ2-7; TRBD1 matches at 7 bases. The junction had 2 bases not matched to a gene; V was cut back by 6 bases and J by 0 bases. CDR3 length: 13 residues. Per the germline V gene, CDR1 is SEHNR and CDR2 is FQNEAQ (reference sequence). The CDR3, as DNA: TGTGCCAGCAGATCAGGGGGCTCCTACGAGCAGTACTTC. Encoded protein: CASRSGGSYEQYF.

The table lists this clone with a count of one. The chain joins TRBV6-2 or TRBV6-3 to TRBJ2-5, with D possibly TRBD2 on 6 matching bases. The CDR3 runs 14 residues. Between the trimmed V and J ends, which lost 4 bases and 1 base, there was a span of 10 bases. Germline CDR1 and CDR2: MNHEY and SVGEGT. The CDR3 nucleotides read TGTGCCAGCAGTTCGCGGGGTGGCCAAGAGACCCAGTACTTC. This encodes CASSSRGGQETQYF.

The CDR3 loop reads CASSPGSPHNYGYTF. The CDR3 DNA reads TGTGCCAGCAGTCCCGGTTCTCCGCATAACTATGGCTACACCTTC. This rearrangement joins TRBV28 to TRBJ1-2; D remains unclear. Trimming removed 5 bases at V and 1 base at J, with 14 bases between. Germline-derived CDR1 and CDR2 are MDHEN and SYDVKM. The length of the CDR3 is 15 residues.

CDR3 sequence reads: CASSRGGVGVVSDEQFF. In DNA, the CDR3 is TGTGCCAGCAGCCGCGGGGGCGTTGGAGTAGTATCGGATGAGCAGTTCTTC. The chain carries TRBV4-2 and TRBJ2-1; perhaps TRBD2 as D (7 bases). Trimming stripped 4 bases from V and 8 bases from J, with 24 bases between. The CDR3 runs 17 residues. Germline V CDR1 and CDR2: LGHNA, YNFKEQ.

V and J are TRBV18 and TRBJ2-1, with TRBD2 matching 7 bases. In germline, CDR1 is KGHSH, CDR2 LQKENI. V shed 6 bases and J 0 bases; nucleotides not matched to a gene: 8. The CDR3 extends over 16 amino acids. The CDR3 loop reads CASSREAGRSYNEQFF. CDR3 in DNA: TGTGCCAGCTCCCGGGAGGCGGGTCGCTCCTACAATGAGCAGTTCTTC.

The genes are TRBV28 and TRBJ1-2; possible D gene TRBD1, 5 bases. Trimming left V 4 bases short and J 4 bases short, with 16 bases between. The CDR3 is 15 residues long. Germline V CDR1 and CDR2: MDHEN, SYDVKM. The CDR3 sequence: CASSSWDAGPYGYTF. For the CDR3, the DNA is TGTGCCAGCAGTTCATGGGACGCAGGGCCCTATGGCTACACCTTC.

The CDR3 region is CASSAGQGFAGNTIYF. In DNA, the CDR3 is TGTGCCAGCAGCGCTGGACAGGGATTCGCTGGAAACACCATATATTTT. The chain couples TRBV9 to TRBJ1-3; TRBD1 matches at 8 bases. V lost 3 bases and J lost 2; bases outside the gene matches: 7. Germline CDR1 reads SGDLS; CDR2 reads YYNGEE. CDR3 length equals 16 residues.

This chain joins TRBV27 and TRBJ1-5; TRBD1 might be the D (5 bases). Germline CDR1 MNHEY, CDR2 SMNVEV (reference sequence). Trimming shortened V by 6 bases and J by 3 bases, and 12 bases separated the two germline ends. The CDR3 consists of 14 residues. CDR3 in DNA: TGTGCCAGCAGCCCGGGAGGGGCCAATCAGCCCCAGCATTTT. Its translation is CASSPGGANQPQHF.

This chain joins TRBV5-4 and TRBJ2-7; 9 nucleotides agree with TRBD2. Germline CDR1 reads SGHNT; CDR2 reads YYREEE (reference sequence). This CDR3 has 15 residues. Trimming cost V 4 bases and J 2 bases; bases outside gene matches: 7. The CDR3 bases are TGTGCCAGCAGCAGAAGCGGGAGGCCTCCCTACGAGCAGTACTTC. The encoded protein is CASSRSGRPPYEQYF.

The chain joins TRBV21-1 to TRBJ2-2; the table names TRBD2, a call not compared with the DNA. TRBV21-1 is a documented pseudogene. The CDR3 has 15 amino acids. The CDR3 nucleotides are TGTGCCAGCAGCCTGCGGGAGAAAAACACCGGGGAGCTGTTTTTT. Amino acids: CASSLREKNTGELFF.

The chain links TRBV27 to TRBJ2-4, with 8 bases identical to TRBD1. The CDR3 has 17 amino acids. Germline values: CDR1 MNHEY, CDR2 SMNVEV (reference sequence). V was pared by 5 bases and J by 4 bases, with 13 bases of the junction left unmatched. The CDR3 is CASSPTGQGAQKNIQYF. The CDR3 DNA reads TGTGCCAGCAGTCCCACCGGGCAGGGGGCGCAGAAAAACATTCAGTACTTC.

This clone occurred many times. The chain joins TRBV6-5 to TRBJ2-1; 9 bases are a match to TRBD2. Germline V lookup: CDR1 MNHEY, CDR2 SVGAGI. The V and J ends lost 5 bases and 8 bases, in that order; junction bases with no gene match: 10. CDR3 length: 15 residues. The CDR3 DNA reads TGTGCCAGCAGTCCCTGGGCTAGCGGGATCTATGAGCAGTTCTTC. It is translated as CASSPWASGIYEQFF.

A single count supports this clone. The chain has TRBV28 and TRBJ2-5, with D perhaps TRBD1 (5 bases). The CDR3 spans 14 residues. The V end lost 5 bases, the J end lost 2 bases, and 12 bases lay between the germline ends. Per germline, CDR1 MDHEN and CDR2 SYDVKM. As DNA, the CDR3 is TGTGCCAGCAGTACTCGGACAACGCAAGAGACCCAGTACTTC. It translates to CASSTRTTQETQYF.

This clone was detected once. This rearrangement joins TRBV24-1 to TRBJ2-1, with TRBD2 identical over 8 bases. Trimming at V came to 9 bases and at J to 0 bases, leaving 6 bases not matched to a gene. The CDR3 totals 15 residues. Germline assignment: CDR1 KGHDR and CDR2 SFDVKD. CDR3 in DNA: TGTGCCACCCCTTTTGCGGGAGGCTCCTACAATGAGCAGTTCTTC. It is translated as CATPFAGGSYNEQFF.

V gene TRBV6-6 combines with J gene TRBJ1-3; 8 bases match TRBD1. Germline values: CDR1 MNHNY, CDR2 SVGAGI (reference sequence). The ends lost 0 bases at V and 4 bases at J; junction bases unmatched: 5. The CDR3 has 16 amino acids. As DNA, the CDR3 is TGTGCCAGCAGTTACTCGTCGACAGGGGCGGGAAACACCATATATTTT. Its protein product is CASSYSSTGAGNTIYF.

The chain recombines TRBV29-1 with TRBJ2-7, with TRBD2 as a possible D gene (5 bases). This CDR3 is built from 12 residues. Looked up from germline, CDR1 is SQVTM and CDR2 is ANQGSEA. V was clipped by 6 bases and J by 2 bases, with 11 bases between them. The CDR3 is CSVAWGAYEQYF. CDR3 in DNA: TGCAGCGTCGCTTGGGGAGCCTACGAGCAGTACTTC.

The chain couples TRBV27 to TRBJ1-6; unclear D gene. The germline V and J ends were trimmed by 2 bases and 0 bases, with 5 bases remaining between them. Germline V CDR1 and CDR2: MNHEY, SMNVEV (reference sequence). This CDR3 is built from 15 residues. The CDR3 bases are TGTGCCAGCAGTTTAATCAGCTCCTATAATTCACCCCTCCACTTT. It is translated as CASSLISSYNSPLHF.

A few counts support this clone. The rearrangement uses TRBV9 and TRBJ2-7; 11 nucleotides agree with TRBD1. The CDR3 is 14 amino acids. Germline V gives CDR1 SGDLS, CDR2 YYNGEE. V was pared by 0 bases and J by 8 bases, with 4 bases of the junction left unmatched. This chain's CDR3 is CASSVEGQGEKQYF. In DNA, the CDR3 is TGTGCCAGCAGCGTAGAGGGACAGGGGGAAAAGCAGTACTTC.

This chain links TRBV11-2 with TRBJ2-5, with TRBD2 identical over 8 bases. Germline V CDR1 and CDR2: SGHAT, FQNNGV. This CDR3 contains 15 residues. V was pared by 1 base and J by 5 bases, with 6 bases of the junction left unmatched. The CDR3 loop reads CASSLVSGGMETQYF. The DNA of the CDR3 is TGTGCCAGCAGCTTAGTATCGGGGGGGATGGAGACCCAGTACTTC.

The gene calls are TRBV9 and TRBJ2-7; weak D call: TRBD2 (6 bases). The CDR3 extends over 15 amino acids. Germline loops: CDR1 SGDLS, CDR2 YYNGEE. Trimming removed 0 bases at V and 2 bases at J, with 12 bases between. In DNA form, the CDR3 reads TGTGCCAGCAGCGTAGGAGGAGCGGGCGCCTACGAGCAGTACTTC. Its translation is CASSVGGAGAYEQYF. Combining the CDR3 with reference TRBV9 and TRBJ2-7 gives the whole variable domain DSGVTQTPKHLITATGQRVTLRCSPRSGDLSVYWYQQSLDQGLQFLIQYYNGEERAKGNILERFSAQQFPDLHSELNLSSLELGDSALYFCASSVGGAGAYEQYFGPGTRLTVT.

The CDR3 loop is CASSLSGRAGDTQYF. Written as DNA, the CDR3 is TGTGCCAGCAGTTTATCCGGGAGGGCGGGAGATACGCAGTATTTT. The rearrangement uses TRBV28 and TRBJ2-3, with 8 bases identical to TRBD2. V lost 1 base to trimming and J lost 5 bases; unmatched junction nucleotides: 5. CDR1 MDHEN and CDR2 SYDVKM come from the germline V gene. This CDR3 has 15 residues.

This clone has a single count. The V call is TRBV5-6, the J call TRBJ2-7; 7 bases align to TRBD2. The CDR3 spans 12 residues. After removal of 3 bases from V and 6 bases from J, the junction contained 3 bases not matched to a gene. Germline V gene sequence: CDR1 SGHDT, CDR2 YYEEEE. In DNA form, the CDR3 reads TGTGCCAGCAGCTCGGGAGGAGGCGAGCAGTACTTC. The encoded protein is CASSSGGGEQYF.